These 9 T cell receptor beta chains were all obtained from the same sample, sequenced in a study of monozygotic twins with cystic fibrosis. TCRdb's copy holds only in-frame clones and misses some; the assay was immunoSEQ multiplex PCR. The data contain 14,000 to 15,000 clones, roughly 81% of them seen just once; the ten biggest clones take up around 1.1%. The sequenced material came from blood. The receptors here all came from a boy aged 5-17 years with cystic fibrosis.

This chain's CDR3 is CASSLRAGADTQYF. In DNA form, the CDR3 reads TGCGCCAGCAGCTTGAGGGCGGGAGCAGATACGCAGTATTTT. This chain joins TRBV5-1 and TRBJ2-3; 7 bases map to TRBD2. This CDR3 region has 14 residues. Germline CDR1 reads SGHRS; CDR2 reads YFSETQ. V lost 1 base, J lost 4 bases, and 3 bases stayed unmatched.

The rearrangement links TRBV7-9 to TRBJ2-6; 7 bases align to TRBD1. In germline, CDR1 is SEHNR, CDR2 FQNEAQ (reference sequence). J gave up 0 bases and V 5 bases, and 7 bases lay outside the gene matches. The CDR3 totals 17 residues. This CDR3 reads CASSHGDSRSGANVLTF. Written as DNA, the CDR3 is TGTGCCAGCAGCCATGGGGACAGTCGCTCTGGGGCCAACGTCCTGACTTTC.

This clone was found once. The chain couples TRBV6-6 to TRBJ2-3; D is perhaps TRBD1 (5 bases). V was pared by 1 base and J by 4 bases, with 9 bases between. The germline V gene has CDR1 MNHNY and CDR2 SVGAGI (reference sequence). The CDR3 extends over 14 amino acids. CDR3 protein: CASSYFKGSDTQYF. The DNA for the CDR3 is TGTGCCAGCAGTTACTTCAAGGGGTCAGATACGCAGTATTTT.

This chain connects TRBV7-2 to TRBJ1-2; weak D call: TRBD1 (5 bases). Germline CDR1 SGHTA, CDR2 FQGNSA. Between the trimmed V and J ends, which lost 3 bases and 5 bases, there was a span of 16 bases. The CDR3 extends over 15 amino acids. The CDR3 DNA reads TGTGCCAGCAGCTTGGGGCGGGGGTCTGATTATGGCTACACCTTC. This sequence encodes CASSLGRGSDYGYTF.

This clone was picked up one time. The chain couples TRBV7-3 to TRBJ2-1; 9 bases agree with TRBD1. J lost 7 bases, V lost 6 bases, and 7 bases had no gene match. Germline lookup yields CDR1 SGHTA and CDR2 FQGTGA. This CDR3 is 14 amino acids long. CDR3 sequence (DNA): TGTGCCAGCAGTCCTCGACAGGGGGGGAATGAGCAGTTCTTC. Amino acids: CASSPRQGGNEQFF.

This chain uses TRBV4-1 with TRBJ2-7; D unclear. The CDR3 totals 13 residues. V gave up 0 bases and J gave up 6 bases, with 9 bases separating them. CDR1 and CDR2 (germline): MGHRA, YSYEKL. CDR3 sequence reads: CASSQDPGGEQYF. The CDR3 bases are TGCGCCAGCAGCCAAGATCCGGGCGGCGAGCAGTACTTC.

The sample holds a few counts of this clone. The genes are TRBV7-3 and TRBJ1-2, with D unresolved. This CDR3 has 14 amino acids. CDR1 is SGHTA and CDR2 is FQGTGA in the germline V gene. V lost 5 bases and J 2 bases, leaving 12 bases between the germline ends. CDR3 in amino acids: CASSPQPGNYGYTF. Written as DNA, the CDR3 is TGTGCCAGCAGCCCCCAGCCGGGCAACTATGGCTACACCTTC.

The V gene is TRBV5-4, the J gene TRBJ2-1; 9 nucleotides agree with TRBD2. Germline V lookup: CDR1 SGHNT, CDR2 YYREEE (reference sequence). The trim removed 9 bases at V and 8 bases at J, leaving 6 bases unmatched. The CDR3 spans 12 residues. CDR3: CATGTSIYEQFF. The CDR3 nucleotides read TGTGCCACCGGGACTAGCATATATGAGCAGTTCTTC.

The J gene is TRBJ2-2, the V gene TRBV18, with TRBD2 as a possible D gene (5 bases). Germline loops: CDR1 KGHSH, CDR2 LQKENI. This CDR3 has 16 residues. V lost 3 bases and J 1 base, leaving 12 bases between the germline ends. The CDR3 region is CASSPARVKNTGELFF. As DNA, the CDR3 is TGTGCCAGCTCACCGGCGAGGGTTAAGAACACCGGGGAGCTGTTTTTT.